Listed here are 11 T cell receptor beta chains from one sample, sequenced in a study of blood T cell repertoires in COVID-19. The assay was immunoSEQ multiplex PCR, and TCRdb's table has in-frame clones only and misses some. In the table there are fewer than 200,000 clones, 65% to 85% of which are singletons. Sequenced sample: peripheral blood. Receptor source: a woman aged 70 to 79 who had recovered from COVID-19.

This clone showed up just once. One end of the junction varies from germline; a read error may be responsible. The chain links TRBV29-1 to TRBJ2-5; D is unresolved. Per germline, CDR1 SQVTM and CDR2 ANQGSEA. This CDR3 is 15 amino acids long. The CDR3 DNA follows: TGCAGCGTCGAAGCAGAGCTAGTAATACAAGAGACCCAGTACTTC. It translates to CSVEAELVIQETQYF.

V usage is TRBV18 and J usage is TRBJ2-3, with 8 nucleotides matching TRBD2. The CDR3 spans 16 residues. The V gene's germline CDR1 is KGHSH and CDR2 LQKENI. V trimming: 0 bases; J trimming: 2 bases; junction bases outside the gene matches: 4. The CDR3 sequence is CASSPPGLGFTDTQYF. The CDR3 region has the DNA TGTGCCAGCTCACCACCGGGACTAGGGTTCACAGATACGCAGTATTTT.

The chain combines TRBV7-2 with TRBJ1-1; possibly TRBD1 for D (6 bases). V was shortened by 5 bases and J by 3 bases, with 16 bases between the two germline ends. The germline CDR1 and CDR2 sequences are SGHTA and FQGNSA. The CDR3 length is 15 residues. CDR3 loop: CASSQTQGGDTEAFF. The DNA of the CDR3 is TGTGCCAGCAGCCAAACACAGGGTGGTGACACTGAAGCTTTCTTT. The entire variable domain, with the rest obtained from reference TRBV7-2 and TRBJ1-1, is as follows: GAGVSQSPSNKVTEKGKDVELRCDPISGHTALYWYRQSLGQGLEFLIYFQGNSAPDKSGLPSDRFSAERTGGSVSTLTIQRTQQEDSAVYLCASSQTQGGDTEAFFGQGTRLTVV.

The chain carries TRBV6-6 and TRBJ2-5, with a weak D call TRBD2 (6 bases). Germline-derived CDR1 and CDR2 are MNHNY and SVGAGI (reference sequence). The CDR3 length is 13 residues. V shed 7 bases and J shed 1 base, with 10 bases lying between them. The CDR3 DNA reads TGTGCCAGCAACGGGGGAGGCCAAGAGACCCAGTACTTC. It yields the protein CASNGGGQETQYF.

V usage is TRBV18 and J usage is TRBJ2-1; TRBD1 matches 7 bases. CDR3 length equals 13 residues. CDR1 KGHSH and CDR2 LQKENI come from the germline V gene. V trimming: 5 bases; J trimming: 9 bases; junction bases outside the gene matches: 7. The CDR3 bases are TGTGCCAGCTCAACCACAGGGGACGGTGAGCAGTTCTTC. It yields the protein CASSTTGDGEQFF.

In regard to this clone: This specimen includes other DNA sequences encoding the same CDR3. The rearrangement uses TRBV18 and TRBJ2-1; TRBD1 aligns across 7 bases. CDR1 and CDR2 (germline): KGHSH, LQKENI. V lost 2 bases and J lost 2; bases outside the gene matches: 3. The CDR3 extends over 15 amino acids. CDR3 bases: TGTGCCAGCTCACCAGGGCAGGGGGCCTACAATGAGCAGTTCTTC. Protein product: CASSPGQGAYNEQFF. Together with reference TRBV18 and TRBJ2-1, the CDR3 gives the full variable domain: NAGVMQNPRHLVRRRGQEARLRCSPMKGHSHVYWYRQLPEEGLKFMVYLQKENIIDESGMPKERFSAEFPKEGPSILRIQQVVRGDSAAYFCASSPGQGAYNEQFFGPGTRLTVL.

The genes are TRBV6-5 and TRBJ2-7, with 9 bases identical to TRBD2. Germline CDR1 is MNHEY and CDR2 is SVGAGI. Trimming cost V 7 bases and J 2 bases; bases outside gene matches: 9. The CDR3 totals 15 residues. CDR3 bases: TGTGCCAGCACCCCCCGGCGGGGGGGGACCTACGAGCAGTACTTC. Encoded protein: CASTPRRGGTYEQYF.

The chain carries TRBV30 and TRBJ2-2; TRBD1 matches 10 bases. Germline V CDR1 and CDR2: GTSNPN, SVGIG (reference sequence). The CDR3 sequence is 14 residues long. The junction had 6 bases not matched to a gene; V was cut back by 4 bases and J by 7 bases. The CDR3 DNA follows: TGTGCCTGGACCCGACAGGGGGCCATCGGGGAGCTGTTTTTT. As protein: CAWTRQGAIGELFF.

The V and J genes are TRBV9 and TRBJ2-1, with TRBD1 matching 10 bases. The J segment lost 4 bases and the V segment lost 3 bases, leaving 4 bases of the junction unmatched. The length of the CDR3 is 15 residues. The germline V gene has CDR1 SGDLS and CDR2 YYNGEE. CDR3 loop: CASSAPGQGYNEQFF. CDR3 coding DNA: TGTGCCAGCAGCGCCCCGGGACAGGGGTACAATGAGCAGTTCTTC.

This clone has a handful of counts. V usage is TRBV6-5 and J usage is TRBJ1-6; 8 bases are shared with TRBD1. Germline assignment: CDR1 MNHEY and CDR2 SVGAGI. This CDR3 is built from 15 residues. V lost 7 bases and J lost 7; bases outside the gene matches: 9. The CDR3 loop reads CASKPPGQGNSPLHF. In DNA, the CDR3 is TGTGCCAGCAAACCGCCCGGACAGGGAAATTCACCCCTCCACTTT.

V usage is TRBV7-8 and J usage is TRBJ2-7; D possibly corresponds to TRBD1 (5 bases). The CDR3 has 16 residues. Between the trimmed V and J ends, which lost 5 bases and 0 bases, there was a span of 17 bases. The germline CDR1 and CDR2 sequences are SGHVS and FQNEAQ. CDR3 sequence: CASSPQGRRSSYEQYF. CDR3 nucleotides: TGTGCCAGCAGCCCTCAGGGCAGGCGGAGCTCCTACGAGCAGTACTTC.